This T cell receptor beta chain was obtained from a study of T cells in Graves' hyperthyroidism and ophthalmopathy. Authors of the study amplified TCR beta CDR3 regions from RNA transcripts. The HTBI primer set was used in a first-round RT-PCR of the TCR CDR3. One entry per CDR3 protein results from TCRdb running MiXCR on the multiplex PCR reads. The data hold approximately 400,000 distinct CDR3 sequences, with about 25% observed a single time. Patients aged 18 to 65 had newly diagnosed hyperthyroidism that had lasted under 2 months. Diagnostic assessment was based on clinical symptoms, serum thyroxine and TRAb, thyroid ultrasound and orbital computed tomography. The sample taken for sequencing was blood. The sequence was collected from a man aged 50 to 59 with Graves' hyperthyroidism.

CDR3: CASSLNRGNYGYTF. For the CDR3, the DNA is TGTGCCAGCAGTTTAAATCGGGGAAACTATGGCTACACCTTC. The chain is built from TRBV12-3 or TRBV12-4 and TRBJ1-2; no clear D gene. Trimming removed 2 bases at V and 2 bases at J, with 9 bases between. This CDR3 contains 14 residues.